This T cell receptor beta chain was captured by sequencing in a study of T cell responses to AZD1222 COVID-19 vaccine. At the level of the study: Doses given second, at about 4 or about 12 weeks, were pooled.

Some clones are missing from TCRdb's copy, which holds only in-frame ones; the method was immunoSEQ multiplex PCR. The sample yields roughly 100,000 clones, 88% seen once. Details on this clone: Its antigen is currently unknown.

Study results and caveats: Repertoire samples came only from after the peak T cell response.

Per germline, CDR1 MNHEY and CDR2 SMNVEV (reference sequence). The CDR3 covers 13 residues. Deletions cut 3 bases from V and 6 bases from J, with 9 bases between. The TCR comes from an adult in good health. The chain carries TRBV27 and TRBJ1-5, with D possibly matching TRBD1 (5 bases). Sample: peripheral blood, taken on day 0 of AZD1222 vaccination. For the CDR3, the DNA is TGTGCCAGCAGTTTGGGGGGAATTCAGCCCCAGCATTTT. Amino acid sequence: CASSLGGIQPQHF.